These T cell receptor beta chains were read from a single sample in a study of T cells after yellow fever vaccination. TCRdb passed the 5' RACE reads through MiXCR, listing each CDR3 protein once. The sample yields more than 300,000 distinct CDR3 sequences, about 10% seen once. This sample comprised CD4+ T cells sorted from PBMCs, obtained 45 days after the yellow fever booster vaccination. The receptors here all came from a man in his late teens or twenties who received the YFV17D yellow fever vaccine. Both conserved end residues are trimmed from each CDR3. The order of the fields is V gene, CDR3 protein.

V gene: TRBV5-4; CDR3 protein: ASSLAEGRYGYT
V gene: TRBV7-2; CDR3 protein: ASSQTRLPNIQY
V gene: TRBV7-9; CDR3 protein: ASSLAGSGYT
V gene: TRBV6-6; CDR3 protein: ASRISVANVLT
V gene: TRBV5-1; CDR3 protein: ASSPSPTGLNYGYT
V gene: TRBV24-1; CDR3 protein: ATSDLYRGNTGELF
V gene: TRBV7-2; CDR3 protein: ASSLGRGEQF
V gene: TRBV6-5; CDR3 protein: ASSYSYIDSYEQY
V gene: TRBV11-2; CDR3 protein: ASSYSNKNIQY
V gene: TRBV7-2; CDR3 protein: ASSQQGTGNTIY
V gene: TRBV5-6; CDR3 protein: ASSLWDVQAF
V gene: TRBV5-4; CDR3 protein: ASSLSGVGWYNEQF
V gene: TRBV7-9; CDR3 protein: ASSQPDPAYEQY
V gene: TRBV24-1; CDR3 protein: ATRDQADGYT
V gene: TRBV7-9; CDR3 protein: SSGGSSTDTQY
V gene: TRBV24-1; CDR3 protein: ATSDLENTEAF
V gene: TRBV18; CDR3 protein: ASSPGRGPNQPQH
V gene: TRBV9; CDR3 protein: ASSARPGNTEAF
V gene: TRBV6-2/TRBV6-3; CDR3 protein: ASSARTYEQY
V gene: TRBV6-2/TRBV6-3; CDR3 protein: ASSRLAGLYEQY
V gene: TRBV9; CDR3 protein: ASSAWTGRGYT
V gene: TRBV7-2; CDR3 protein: ASSFNDQGGYT
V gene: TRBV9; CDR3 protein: ASSPRLVFNEQF
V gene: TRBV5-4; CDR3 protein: ASSRDPQETQY
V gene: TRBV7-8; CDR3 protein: ASSFIGGNQPQH
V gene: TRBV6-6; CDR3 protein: ASTQDRYTGELF
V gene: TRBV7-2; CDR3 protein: ASSARFPASGGDTQY
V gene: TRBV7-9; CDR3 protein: AIPILQGGETQY
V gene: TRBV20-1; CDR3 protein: SASRGGWNQPQH
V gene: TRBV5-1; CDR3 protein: ASGPRNTGELF
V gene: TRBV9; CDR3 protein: ASSVQSENQPQH
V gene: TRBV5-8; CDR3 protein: ASSLMSGYT
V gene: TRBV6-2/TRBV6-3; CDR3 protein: ASTQVSPRELF
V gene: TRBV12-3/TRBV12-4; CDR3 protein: ASSNTGNSGGYT
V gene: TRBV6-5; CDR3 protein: ASSYSGQGNQPQH
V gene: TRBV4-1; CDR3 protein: ASSQAGGWGEAF
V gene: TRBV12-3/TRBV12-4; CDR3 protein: ASSFEEITEAF
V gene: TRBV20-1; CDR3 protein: SAMPGARYNEQF
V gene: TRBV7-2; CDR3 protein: ASSPGLAKNTEAF
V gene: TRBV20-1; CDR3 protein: SARMGEKNTEAF
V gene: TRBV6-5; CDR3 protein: ASSYLQSLNSPLH
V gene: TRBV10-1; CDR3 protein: ASSELRRVETQY
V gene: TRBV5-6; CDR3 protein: ASSKPDPRNHNSPLH
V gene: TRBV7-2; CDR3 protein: ASSLYFTGELF